This TCR beta chain was sequenced for a study of blood T cells in healthy people across ages (dated by TCRdb to 2015 to 2017). In the study overall: In model experiments, template switching captured roughly one uniquely barcoded TCR beta cDNA molecule for every two T cells. Donors of different ages were randomly distributed across sequencing lanes to avoid experimental bias. The donors were divided into four age groups: young (average approximately 17 years), middle-aged (about 41), aged (around 59) and long-lived (82). The study measured age-related changes in TCR beta repertoire diversity using deep sequencing normalized with unique cDNA molecular identifiers. Two additional independent replicas of 1 million unique cDNA reads from the same blood draw were analyzed for two donors (one aged 18 to 30 and one aged 80 or older).

CDR1 and CDR2, looked up from the germline V gene, are SGHDT and YYEEEE. Its CDR3 holds 12 amino acids, cysteine through phenylalanine. Only the CDR3 DNA is retained, 36 bases long and in frame from the first base. Deletion took 5 bases off V and 9 bases off J, with a span of 9 bases between the germline ends. Turning to this clonotype: Its antigen is currently not known. No much larger clone is present one base from it, and per-base qualities are unavailable.

Donors were a few dozen systemically healthy Caucasian individuals from Russia aged roughly 6 to 90 years. About 9.6 milliliters of peripheral blood were collected from each donor into EDTA-treated Vacutainer tubes. PBMCs were isolated by Ficoll-Paque density-gradient centrifugation, with at least 6 million obtained per sample. Total RNA was extracted from PBMCs with Trizol reagent, with at least 5.5 micrograms obtained per sample. For every donor, flow cytometry on a PBMC aliquot measured the percentage of naive CD45RAhigh/CD27high T cells. Library construction relied on 5' RACE. The data were produced on an Illumina HiSeq 2500. A second about 7 to 12 cycle PCR used a sample-barcoded 5' primer and a J-beta primer mix. A unique molecular identifier was introduced onto each TCR beta cDNA molecule by a template-switch 5' adaptor carrying 12 random nucleotides. At least 3 million CDR3-containing paired-end reads were obtained from each sample. The Mint cDNA synthesis kit, primed by a TRBC-specific oligonucleotide, was used to synthesize first-strand cDNA from all RNA. All cDNA was treated with uracil-DNA glycosylase and then went through a first 18-cycle PCR with the universal primers M1SS and BC2_uni_R. The source study handled its data this way. For normalization, 1 million high-quality reads, each with a distinct molecular identifier, were randomly selected from each sample. Instead of being binned into consensus sequences, reads that shared molecular identifiers were thrown out. CDR3 identification, clonotype clustering and error correction used MiTCR with a Q25 quality threshold and the strictest error-elimination algorithm. A nonparametric unseen species model using Euler transformation provided a lower-bound estimate of total TCR beta diversity. TCRdb handled the public reads itself, with Q25 trimming in fastp and clone calling in MiXCR, and kept productive beta chains. Merged by CDR3 protein, the rows form single entries marked with the most common genes and DNA. TCRdb assigned the V and J calls; the authors' analysis was not used. The table for this sample lists 700,000 to 1,000,000 distinct CDR3 sequences; 44% of them were counted only once. The ten largest make up around 18% of the sample.

What the authors observed across the whole study: The CMV infection status of donors was not known, potentially confounding age-related changes in expanded clonotypes. As age increased, observed TCR beta diversity per million T cells dropped in a roughly linear way, and a significant reduction was already evident by age approximately 40. Conclusive comparison of naive and antigen-experienced compartments was prevented by the profiling of bulk unsorted PBMCs. Compared with the aged group, more naive CD4+ T cells, fewer expanded clones and increased TCR diversity were shown by the long-lived group, suggesting age selection. Estimates of total diversity based on one million sequenced T cells were regarded as lower bounds and as underestimates. There was a strong correlation between observed TCR beta diversity and the percentage of naive T cells measured by flow cytometry.

The TCR sequence derives from a man in his sixties in good health. The chain is made from TRBV5-6 and TRBJ1-6; the D gene identity is not certain. Material: blood. The CDR3 protein: CASSPGVSPLHF. The DNA reads as follows: TGTGCCAGCAGTCCCGGGGTTTCACCCCTCCACTTT.